This TCR beta chain was identified in a study of regulatory T cells in long-lasting Graves disease. Arm-PCR of CDR3 regions and iRepertoire HTBI primers were the basis on which TCR beta libraries were built. TCRdb passed the multiplex PCR reads through MiXCR, listing each CDR3 protein once. The table records about 300,000 distinct CDR3 sequences, roughly 18% of them present only once. Germline V lookup: CDR1 LNHDA, CDR2 SQIVND (reference sequence). The V end lost 3 bases, the J end lost 7 bases, and 25 bases lay between the germline ends. The CDR3 runs 17 residues. Notes on this clonotype: Its antigen is unidentified.

Time point in this sample: newly diagnosed GD, antithyroid drugs for less than 3 months. Researchers made the TCR library from RNA that was extracted from PBMCs. General study results and limits: Patients with persistent Graves' had lower TCR diversity than newly diagnosed patients. Thyroid tissue was not sampled; only peripheral blood was.

This material consisted of peripheral blood mononuclear cells (PBMCs), taken at new diagnosis, from a patient treated with antithyroid drugs. The source is a female donor with Graves disease. The chain uses TRBV19 and TRBJ2-7; D might be TRBD2 (6 bases). CDR3 residues: CASSIGRDRELTREQYF. The CDR3 bases are TGTGCCAGTAGTATCGGGCGGGACCGGGAGCTGACCCGTGAGCAGTACTTC.